The following is a TCR beta chain sequence with its context. TCRdb's table, derived via immunoSEQ multiplex PCR, lists solely in-frame clones and lacks some. This table holds fewer than 200,000 clones, just under 90% found once. The sample comes from a study of blood T cell repertoires in COVID-19. CDR3 size: 15 residues. The V and J ends lost 3 bases and 8 bases, in that order; junction bases with no gene match: 7. In germline, CDR1 is SGHTA, CDR2 FQGTGA. Sample: peripheral blood. The TCR comes from a woman aged 65 to 85 with COVID-19, enrolled during active disease. V gene TRBV7-3 combines with J gene TRBJ2-1; 10 bases are shared with TRBD2. The CDR3 is CASSFKLAGIDEQFF. CDR3 DNA: TGTGCCAGCAGCTTCAAACTAGCGGGAATTGATGAGCAGTTCTTC.